The entry below gives a single T cell receptor (beta chain) sequence along with its context. Antigen unknown. The data were taken from a study of siplizumab effects on memory and regulatory T cells. General study results and limits: The mean Treg-derived percentage of mappable alloreactive CD4+ clones was under 75% with siplizumab compared with 25% to 30% in controls. The naive T cell population seemed more diverse than memory cells and seemed a major contributor to the alloresponse.

Per the germline V gene, CDR1 is SGHRS and CDR2 is YFSETQ. This CDR3 comprises 13 residues. V was pared by 7 bases and J by 2 bases, with 3 bases of the junction left unmatched. The study assayed around 92,000 TCR templates per sample. Clones were sequenced by immunoSEQ multiplex PCR, and TCRdb holds only the in-frame ones, with some missing. The sample lists about 120,000 clones, over 85% seen once, with approximately 0.17% in the top ten. The J gene is TRBJ2-5, the V gene TRBV5-1, with 9 bases matching TRBD1. The TCR sequence derives from a human donor in good health. Material: non-Treg CD4+ T cells sorted from blood. The CDR3 is CASRGTGQETQYF. CDR3 coding DNA: TGCGCCAGCCGTGGGACAGGGCAAGAGACCCAGTACTTC.